The following is a T cell receptor beta chain sequence with its context. Antigen: not known. In the authors' methods: Built for papillary thyroid cancer, a distant-metastasis classifier drew on CDR3 differences across clinicopathological groups. TCRdb re-clonotyped the PCR reads through MiXCR. TCRdb's processing, not the study's, gives the V and J calls here. The top ten hold roughly 27% of the sample, which has about 4,800 clones, about 30% seen once. This sample is part of a study of metastatic and nonmetastatic thyroid tumors. Study-wide findings and caveats: Relative to benign nodules, malignant thyroid tumors were reportedly characterized by significantly elevated TCR beta diversity in blood and tumor.

Each patient went into thyroid surgery without having received any treatment. This receptor was obtained from a female donor with papillary thyroid cancer or a benign thyroid nodule (not recorded which). Some clones in this sample may be carry-over from other donors' samples. The sequencing sample was made of adjacent normal tissue.

CDR3 DNA: TGTGCCAGCAGCTTCAATCCCTCGGGAGGCAATGAAAAACTGTTTTTT. Protein sequence: CASSFNPSGGNEKLFF. The chain employs TRBV5-4 and TRBJ1-4; no clear D. CDR1 is SGHNT, CDR2 YYREEE, per germline (reference sequence). V lost 2 bases to trimming and J lost 5 bases, with 16 bases between them. The CDR3 sequence is 16 residues long.